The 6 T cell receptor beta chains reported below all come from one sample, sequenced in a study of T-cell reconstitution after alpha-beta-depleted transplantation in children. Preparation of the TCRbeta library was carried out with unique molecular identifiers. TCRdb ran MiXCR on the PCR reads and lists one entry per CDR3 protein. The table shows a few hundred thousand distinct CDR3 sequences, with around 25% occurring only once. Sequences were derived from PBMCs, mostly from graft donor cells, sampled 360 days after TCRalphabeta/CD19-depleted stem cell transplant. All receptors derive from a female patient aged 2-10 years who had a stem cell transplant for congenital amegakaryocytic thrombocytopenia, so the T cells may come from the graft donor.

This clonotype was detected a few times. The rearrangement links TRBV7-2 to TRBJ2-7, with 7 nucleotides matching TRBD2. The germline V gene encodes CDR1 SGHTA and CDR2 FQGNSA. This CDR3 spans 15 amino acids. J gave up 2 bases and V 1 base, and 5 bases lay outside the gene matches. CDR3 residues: CASSLVGTITYEQYF. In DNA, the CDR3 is TGTGCCAGCAGCTTAGTTGGGACTATAACCTACGAGCAGTACTTC.

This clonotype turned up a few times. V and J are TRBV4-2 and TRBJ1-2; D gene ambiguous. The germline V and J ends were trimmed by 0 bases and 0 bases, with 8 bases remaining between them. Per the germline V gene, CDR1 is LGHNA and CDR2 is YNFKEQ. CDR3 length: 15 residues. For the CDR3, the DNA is TGTGCCAGCAGCCAAGATCCGGATTCTAACTATGGCTACACCTTC. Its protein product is CASSQDPDSNYGYTF.

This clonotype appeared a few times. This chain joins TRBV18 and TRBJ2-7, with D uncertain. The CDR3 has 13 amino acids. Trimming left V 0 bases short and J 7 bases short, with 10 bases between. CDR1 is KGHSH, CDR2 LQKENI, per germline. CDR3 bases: TGTGCCAGCTCACCACCGCAGGCTGGGGAGCAGTACTTC. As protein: CASSPPQAGEQYF. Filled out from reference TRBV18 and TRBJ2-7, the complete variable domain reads NAGVMQNPRHLVRRRGQEARLRCSPMKGHSHVYWYRQLPEEGLKFMVYLQKENIIDESGMPKERFSAEFPKEGPSILRIQQVVRGDSAAYFCASSPPQAGEQYFGPGTRLTVT.

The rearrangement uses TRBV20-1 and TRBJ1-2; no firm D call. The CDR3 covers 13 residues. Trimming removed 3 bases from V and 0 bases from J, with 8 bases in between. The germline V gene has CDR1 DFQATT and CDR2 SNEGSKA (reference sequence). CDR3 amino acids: CSARSATNYGYTF. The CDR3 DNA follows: TGCAGTGCTAGGTCAGCTACTAACTATGGCTACACCTTC.

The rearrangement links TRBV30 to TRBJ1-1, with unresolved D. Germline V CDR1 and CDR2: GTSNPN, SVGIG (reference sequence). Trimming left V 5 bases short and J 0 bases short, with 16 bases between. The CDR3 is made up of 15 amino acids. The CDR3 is CAWASFVRLNTEAFF. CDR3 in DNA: TGTGCCTGGGCTTCGTTTGTACGGTTGAACACTGAAGCTTTCTTT.

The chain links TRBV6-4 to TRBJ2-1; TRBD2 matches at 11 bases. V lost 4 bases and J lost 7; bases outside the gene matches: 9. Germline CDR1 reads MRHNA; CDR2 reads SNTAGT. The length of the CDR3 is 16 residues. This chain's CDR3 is CASSVKGLAAPNEQFF. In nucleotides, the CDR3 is TGTGCCAGCAGTGTAAAGGGACTAGCGGCCCCAAATGAGCAGTTCTTC.